The T cell receptor beta chain described here comes from a study of blood T cells in healthy people across ages. Study-wide results and limits: In these data, TCR beta diversity tracked strongly with naive T cell percentage. Long-lived donors carried more naive CD4+ cells and greater diversity than aged donors.

A J-beta primer mix and a sample-barcoded 5' primer were used in a second PCR of roughly 7 to 12 cycles. Each cDNA molecule carried a tag from a template-switch adaptor that contained 12 random nucleotides. One entry per CDR3 protein results from TCRdb running MiXCR on the 5' RACE reads. The sample includes about 1.5 million distinct CDR3 sequences, 35% to 45% of them seen just once. CDR3 length: 14 amino acids. Trimming removed 5 bases at V and 7 bases at J, with 15 bases between. Germline V gene sequence: CDR1 LNHDA, CDR2 SQIVND (reference sequence). To note about this clonotype: The target antigen is unknown.

Each sample yielded at least 6 micrograms of PBMC total RNA. The origin of this receptor is a woman aged 18-29 years in good health. Sequenced: blood. V gene TRBV19 combines with J gene TRBJ2-1, with D maybe TRBD2 (5 bases). CDR3 sequence reads: CASSATLDVNEQFF. The CDR3 DNA follows: TGTGCCAGTAGTGCAACACTAGATGTGAATGAGCAGTTCTTC.